This paragraph reports one T cell receptor (beta chain). Trimming cost V 6 bases and J 4 bases, with 13 bases left between them. Germline CDR1 MDHEN, CDR2 SYDVKM. This CDR3 comprises 15 residues. The data were taken from a study of OX40 agonist ivuxolimab in advanced cancers. Assay: immunoSEQ multiplex PCR; the TCRdb copy retains only in-frame clones and omits some. In the table there are tens of thousands of clones, about 90% of which are singletons. The chain couples TRBV28 to TRBJ1-6; D not resolved. The sample consisted of CD4+ or CD8+ T cells sorted from blood, taken in a trial of the OX40 agonist ivuxolimab. The clonotype was recovered from an adult with an advanced solid tumor such as melanoma, head and neck, liver or kidney cancer. Here the CDR3 DNA reads TGTGCCAGCAGCCCCTCCGTCGGTTATAATTCACCCCTCCACTTT. This codes for CASSPSVGYNSPLHF.